Below are 30 T cell receptor beta chains sequenced from a single sample in a study of T cell clonality in common variable immunodeficiency. Antigens for these TCRs are unknown. Points from the study as a whole: Fewer deletions and N-nucleotide insertions were reportedly seen in common variable immunodeficiency TCR beta sequences.

Using immunoSEQ multiplex PCR, the repertoire was profiled, and TCRdb retains in-frame clones only, with some absent. Listed for the sample are 2,500 or so clones, none seen a single time. Sequenced: peripheral blood mononuclear cells. All receptors come from a human donor with common variable immunodeficiency.

As to this clone: The read ends 3 residues before the CDR3 terminus; that terminus is restored from the germline J gene. The V call is TRBV30, the J call TRBJ1-4; no clear D gene. CDR1 GTSNPN and CDR2 SVGIG come from the germline V gene (reference sequence). Trimming removed 1 base at V and 8 bases at J, with 20 bases between. This CDR3 spans 16 amino acids. Here the CDR3 reads CAWSGGAGFSGEKLFF. CDR3 DNA (partial): TGTGCCTGGAGTGGAGGCGCAGGCTTTTCAGGAGAAAAA. The variable domain in full, completed from reference TRBV30 and TRBJ1-4, reads SQTIHQWPATLVQPVGSPLSLECTVEGTSNPNLYWYRQAAGRGLQLLFYSVGIGQISSEVPQNLSASRPQDRQFILSSKKLLLSDSGFYLCAWSGGAGFSGEKLFFGSGTQLSVL.

To note about this clone: The read terminates 3 residues before the CDR3 end, so the remaining end is supplied by the germline J gene. This sequence joins TRBV6-2 or TRBV6-3 and TRBJ2-7; 8 bases are a match to TRBD1. CDR3 size: 14 residues. Germline V gene sequence: CDR1 MNHEY, CDR2 SVGEGT. V lost 7 bases to trimming and J lost 2 bases; unmatched junction nucleotides: 7. The sequenced CDR3 bases are TGTGCCAGCATTTCGACAGGGGCCCCCTACGAG. It encodes CASISTGAPYE. From start to end, the CDR3 is CASISTGAPYEQYF.

This clone showed up just a few times. The CDR3 end lies 3 residues beyond the end of the read and is filled in from the germline J gene. The gene calls are TRBV2 and TRBJ2-2; TRBD1 agrees at 8 bases. The CDR3 length is 14 residues. Trimming took 5 bases from V and 4 from J; bases not matched to a gene: 3. The germline gives CDR1 SNHLY, CDR2 FYNNEI. The DNA read from the CDR3 is TGTGCCAGCAGTACCGGGACAGGCACCGGGGAG. Encoded protein: CASSTGTGTGE. The entire CDR3 reads CASSTGTGTGELFF.

By share, this clone ranks as large (0.1 to 1%). The read finishes 3 residues shy of the CDR3 end, and the germline J gene is used to complete it. The V and J genes are TRBV15 and TRBJ2-6, with D perhaps TRBD1 (6 bases). This CDR3 has 15 amino acids. CDR1 LNHNV and CDR2 YYDKDF come from the germline V gene (reference sequence). The V end lost 6 bases, the J end lost 4 bases, and 13 bases lay between the germline ends. Here the CDR3 reads CATSTRGSGANVLTF. The CDR3 bases that were read are TGTGCCACCAGTACCAGGGGATCCGGGGCCAACGTC.

Judged by abundance, this clone is medium-sized. Sequencing ends 3 residues short of the CDR3 end; the germline J gene provides the rest. This rearrangement joins TRBV6-2 or TRBV6-3 to TRBJ1-1, with D perhaps matching TRBD1 (6 bases). V was trimmed by 4 bases and J by 1 base, leaving 13 bases between them. Germline CDR1 and CDR2: MNHEY and SVGEGT. This CDR3 has 15 amino acids. This CDR3 reads CASSSPRRGNTEAFF. Incomplete CDR3 DNA: TGTGCCAGCAGTTCCCCTCGCAGGGGGAACACTGAA.

On this clone itself: The sequence runs out 3 residues before the end of the CDR3; the remainder is reconstructed from the germline J gene. The chain uses TRBV18 and TRBJ2-2; 9 nucleotides line up with TRBD1. This CDR3 is 16 amino acids long. J was trimmed by 4 bases and V by 8 bases; bases with no gene match: 11. Germline V gene sequence: CDR1 KGHSH, CDR2 LQKENI. The sequenced CDR3 bases are TGTGCCAGCCCAAATACCGGGACAGGGCGCACCGGGGAG. Its translation is CASPNTGTGRTGE. The entire CDR3 protein reads CASPNTGTGRTGELFF. Using reference TRBV18 and TRBJ2-2 for the parts outside the CDR3, the full variable domain is NAGVMQNPRHLVRRRGQEARLRCSPMKGHSHVYWYRQLPEEGLKFMVYLQKENIIDESGMPKERFSAEFPKEGPSILRIQQVVRGDSAAYFCASPNTGTGRTGELFFGEGSRLTVL.

This clone was picked up a small number of times. Read sequence stops 3 residues before the CDR3 end, and the germline J gene provides the missing end. The chain recombines TRBV30 with TRBJ2-7, with 8 bases matching TRBD2. This CDR3 spans 12 amino acids. Trimming took 3 bases from V and 2 from J; bases not matched to a gene: 0. Germline-derived CDR1 and CDR2 are GTSNPN and SVGIG (reference sequence). The CDR3 is CAWSGGAYEQYF. Incomplete CDR3 DNA: TGTGCCTGGAGCGGGGGGGCCTACGAG.

Remarks on this clone: The read ends 3 residues shy of where the CDR3 ends; the end is completed using the germline J gene. The rearrangement uses TRBV7-6 and TRBJ2-5; D is ambiguous. Trimming pared 3 bases from V and 0 bases from J, leaving 5 bases between. This CDR3 has 13 amino acids. Looked up from germline, CDR1 is SGHVS and CDR2 is FNYEAQ. CDR3 protein: CASSFSYQETQYF. The covered CDR3 bases are TGTGCCAGCAGCTTTTCCTACCAAGAGACC.

This clone was counted only a few times. Read coverage stops 3 residues before the CDR3 terminus; the germline J gene supplies the remainder. The V and J genes are TRBV18 and TRBJ2-2; no firm D call. In germline, CDR1 is KGHSH, CDR2 LQKENI. The CDR3 covers 15 residues. Between the trimmed V and J ends, which lost 1 base and 0 bases, there was a span of 6 bases. The sequenced CDR3 bases are TGTGCCAGCTCACCACAACACACGAACACCGGGGAG. This translates into CASSPQHTNTGE. The entire CDR3 protein reads CASSPQHTNTGELFF. Full variable domain (rest looked up from reference TRBV18 and TRBJ2-2): NAGVMQNPRHLVRRRGQEARLRCSPMKGHSHVYWYRQLPEEGLKFMVYLQKENIIDESGMPKERFSAEFPKEGPSILRIQQVVRGDSAAYFCASSPQHTNTGELFFGEGSRLTVL.

There are a few counts of this clone. The read finishes 3 residues shy of the CDR3 end, and the germline J gene is used to complete it. The chain recombines TRBV19 with TRBJ1-5, with 7 nucleotides matching TRBD1. This CDR3 contains 17 residues. Germline lookup yields CDR1 LNHDA and CDR2 SQIVND (reference sequence). The trim removed 5 bases at V and 2 bases at J, leaving 12 bases unmatched. CDR3 residues: CASSQTKGAGGNQPQHF. CDR3 DNA, as far as it was read: TGTGCCAGTAGTCAAACCAAGGGGGCGGGAGGCAATCAGCCC.

The sample holds a few counts of this clone. CDR3 amino acids: CASSPTSGTYEQYF. The CDR3 bases that were read are TGTGCCAGCTCACCGACTAGCGGGACCTACGAG. V gene TRBV18 combines with J gene TRBJ2-7; 11 bases match TRBD2. The DNA ends 3 residues before the CDR3 does, and the rest of the CDR3 is filled in from the germline J gene. Germline V gene lookup returns CDR1 KGHSH and CDR2 LQKENI. V lost 3 bases, J lost 2 bases, and 0 bases stayed unmatched. This CDR3 is 14 amino acids long.

This clone was seen a handful of times. The sequenced fragment ends 3 residues before the CDR3 boundary, so the rest is inferred from the germline J gene. The J gene is TRBJ2-5, the V gene TRBV2; 9 nucleotides line up with TRBD2. V was clipped by 4 bases and J by 5 bases; unmatched bases: 5. Germline V gene lookup returns CDR1 SNHLY and CDR2 FYNNEI. There are 14 residues in the CDR3. Incomplete CDR3 DNA: TGTGCCAGCAGTGGAAGCGGGGGGAAGGAGACC. Its translation is CASSGSGGKET. The complete CDR3 sequence is CASSGSGGKETQYF. The full variable domain, its missing parts supplied by reference TRBV2 and TRBJ2-5, is EPEVTQTPSHQVTQMGQEVILRCVPISNHLYFYWYRQILGQKVEFLVSFYNNEISEKSEIFDDQFSVERPDGSNFTLKIRSTKLEDSAMYFCASSGSGGKETQYFGPGTRLLVL.

Details on this clone: The CDR3 goes on 3 residues after the read ends, and that part is filled in from the germline J gene. The V call is TRBV2, the J call TRBJ2-1, with D possibly matching TRBD1 (6 bases). The germline gives CDR1 SNHLY, CDR2 FYNNEI. Trimming took off 6 bases at V and 6 bases at J, with 15 bases between the two ends. This CDR3 region has 14 residues. The sequenced part of the CDR3 DNA is TGTGCCAGCAGAGGGGGTAGGTTTAGCAATGAG. Its protein product is CASRGGRFSNE. The complete CDR3 reads CASRGGRFSNEQFF.

This clone is classed as large. The missing CDR3 end, 3 residues past where the read stops, is filled in from the germline J gene. The V gene is TRBV18, the J gene TRBJ2-1; the match to TRBD1 covers 7 bases. The ends lost 5 bases at V and 6 bases at J; junction bases unmatched: 7. Germline V gene data show CDR1 as KGHSH and CDR2 as LQKENI. The CDR3 consists of 14 residues. The CDR3 sequence is CASSTRRGLNEQFF. The sequenced part of the CDR3 DNA is TGTGCCAGCTCAACGCGAAGGGGGCTCAATGAG.

About this clone itself: The missing CDR3 end, 3 residues past where the read stops, is filled in from the germline J gene. The chain employs TRBV19 and TRBJ2-7, with D unresolved. This CDR3 has 14 residues. V gave up 2 bases and J gave up 0 bases, with 8 bases separating them. In germline, CDR1 is LNHDA, CDR2 SQIVND (reference sequence). The CDR3 region is CASSIRTNSYEQYF. Incomplete CDR3 DNA: TGTGCCAGTAGTATAAGAACAAACTCCTACGAG.

Sample share makes this clone medium-sized. The read is 3 residues too short to cover the CDR3 end, so that end is filled in from the germline J gene. This chain connects TRBV2 to TRBJ1-2; weak D call: TRBD1 (5 bases). Trimming removed 6 bases at V and 5 bases at J, with 13 bases between. Germline V gene data show CDR1 as SNHLY and CDR2 as FYNNEI. The CDR3 length is 13 residues. The CDR3 bases that were read are TGTGCCAGCAGGGGGGGAGATTTTTATGGC. This sequence encodes CASRGGDFYG. The CDR3, in full, reads CASRGGDFYGYTF. The full variable domain, rest sourced from reference TRBV2 and TRBJ1-2, is EPEVTQTPSHQVTQMGQEVILRCVPISNHLYFYWYRQILGQKVEFLVSFYNNEISEKSEIFDDQFSVERPDGSNFTLKIRSTKLEDSAMYFCASRGGDFYGYTFGSGTRLTVV.

This clone was picked up a small number of times. The read terminates 3 residues ahead of where the CDR3 ends, so the germline J gene completes it. The rearrangement joins TRBV18 to TRBJ2-1, with 13 bases aligning to TRBD2. The CDR3 has 17 residues. V was pared by 2 bases and J by 8 bases, with 9 bases of the junction left unmatched. The germline CDR1 and CDR2 sequences are KGHSH and LQKENI. CDR3 loop: CASSPNFRTSGSYEQFF. CDR3 DNA, as far as it was read: TGTGCCAGCTCACCAAATTTCAGGACTAGCGGGAGCTATGAG.

This clone was recorded a few times. From the germline J gene comes the end of the CDR3, since the read stops 3 residues before it. The rearrangement uses TRBV30 and TRBJ2-1; D is uncertain. V lost 3 bases and J 7 bases, leaving 13 bases between the germline ends. The CDR3 loop spans 13 amino acids. CDR1 is GTSNPN, CDR2 SVGIG, per germline (reference sequence). The covered CDR3 bases are TGTGCCTGGAGAGTGCCCTTGCGAAATGAG. It translates to CAWRVPLRNE. The whole CDR3 sequence reads CAWRVPLRNEQFF.

The CDR3 loop is CASSYSPAGVRRYEQYF. The sequenced CDR3 bases are TGTGCCAGCAGTTACTCTCCGGCGGGAGTTCGACGCTACGAG. The genes are TRBV6-2 or TRBV6-3 and TRBJ2-7; 7 nucleotides match TRBD2. Sequencing ends 3 residues short of the CDR3 end; the germline J gene provides the rest. The length of the CDR3 is 17 residues. Germline loops: CDR1 MNHEY, CDR2 SVGEGT. J lost 3 bases, V lost 0 bases, and 11 bases had no gene match.

In its sample, this clone was seen a few times. The read terminates 3 residues before the CDR3 end, so the remaining end is supplied by the germline J gene. J is TRBJ2-1 and V is TRBV2; 10 bases align to TRBD2. The CDR3 loop spans 14 amino acids. Germline V lookup: CDR1 SNHLY, CDR2 FYNNEI. Trimming took 4 bases from V and 3 from J; bases not matched to a gene: 0. The CDR3 DNA, read in part, is TGTGCCAGCAGTGGACTAGCGGGCTACAATGAG. Encoded protein: CASSGLAGYNE. The whole CDR3 sequence is CASSGLAGYNEQFF.

The sample holds a few counts of this clone. With the read ending 3 residues before the CDR3 end, the germline J gene is used to fill in that end. J is TRBJ2-2 and V is TRBV7-2; 7 nucleotides line up with TRBD1. V shed 5 bases and J 1 base; nucleotides not matched to a gene: 4. Germline lookup yields CDR1 SGHTA and CDR2 FQGNSA. The CDR3 contains 15 residues. CDR3 amino acids: CASSQDRVNTGELFF. Incomplete CDR3 DNA: TGTGCCAGCAGCCAAGACAGGGTGAACACCGGGGAG.

A remark on this clone: The CDR3 goes on 3 residues after the read ends, and that part is filled in from the germline J gene. The chain has TRBV6-2 or TRBV6-3 and TRBJ2-7; tentative D call: TRBD1 (5 bases). Germline assignment: CDR1 MNHEY and CDR2 SVGEGT. This CDR3 has 12 residues. V lost 6 bases, J lost 6 bases, and 12 bases lay in between. The CDR3 DNA, read in part, is TGTGCCAGCAGCGCAGGGAAGAGCGAG. Protein product: CASSAGKSE. The whole CDR3 region reads CASSAGKSEQYF.

This clone was detected only a few times. The read ends 3 residues early relative to the CDR3; the germline J gene fills the gap. The rearrangement joins TRBV18 to TRBJ1-1; tentative D call: TRBD1 (6 bases). Trimming shortened V by 5 bases and J by 7 bases, and 11 bases separated the two germline ends. CDR3 length equals 12 residues. Germline CDR1 KGHSH, CDR2 LQKENI. The CDR3 sequence is CASSRQEIEAFF. The part of the CDR3 DNA that was read is TGTGCCAGCTCAAGACAGGAAATTGAA.

This clone is medium-sized in the sample. The read terminates 3 residues before the CDR3 end, so the remaining end is supplied by the germline J gene. The chain employs TRBV5-1 and TRBJ2-3; the match to TRBD2 covers 8 bases. This CDR3 is 15 amino acids long. The trim removed 2 bases at V and 7 bases at J, leaving 9 bases unmatched. Germline V gives CDR1 SGHRS, CDR2 YFSETQ. The CDR3 loop is CASSLAPGGGHTQYF. The sequenced part of the CDR3 DNA is TGCGCCAGCAGCTTAGCCCCGGGGGGGGGACATACG.

In its sample, this clone ranks as medium-sized. The CDR3 goes on 3 residues after the read ends, and that part is filled in from the germline J gene. The chain combines TRBV30 with TRBJ2-1; 7 bases agree with TRBD2. The V gene's germline CDR1 is GTSNPN and CDR2 SVGIG (reference sequence). The CDR3 has 15 residues. V lost 3 bases to trimming and J lost 0 bases; unmatched junction nucleotides: 5. The CDR3 region is CAWRRGSGSYNEQFF. The CDR3 bases that were read are TGTGCCTGGAGGCGGGGGAGTGGCTCCTACAATGAG.

The CDR3 loop reads CASSDLERGGTDTQYF. The sequenced part of the CDR3 DNA is TGTGCCAGCAGTGATCTTGAACGGGGGGGCACAGATACG. V and J are TRBV6-1 and TRBJ2-3; 7 bases line up with TRBD2. The CDR3 goes on 3 residues after the read ends, and that part is filled in from the germline J gene. After removal of 3 bases from V and 1 base from J, the junction contained 7 bases not matched to a gene. The CDR3 spans 16 residues. Germline CDR1 and CDR2: MNHNS and SASEGT.

In regard to this clone: The read comes to an end 3 residues before the CDR3 does, leaving the germline J gene to fill in the end. This chain links TRBV2 with TRBJ2-7, with no clear D. V was trimmed by 3 bases and J by 6 bases, leaving 9 bases between them. This CDR3 is built from 12 residues. The germline gives CDR1 SNHLY, CDR2 FYNNEI. CDR3 DNA (partial): TGTGCCAGCAGTGAGAGTAGGGCCGAG. It specifies CASSESRAE. The entire CDR3 reads CASSESRAEQYF.

In this sample, this clone turned up a few times. The observed sequence ends 3 residues before the CDR3 terminus, with the missing tail filled in from the germline J gene. The V and J genes are TRBV11-2 and TRBJ2-7; 9 bases are a match to TRBD1. Germline-derived CDR1 and CDR2 are SGHAT and FQNNGV. This CDR3 has 15 amino acids. Losses at the gene ends were 0 bases for V and 5 bases for J; bases not matched to a gene: 5. CDR3 DNA, as far as it was read: TGTGCCAGCAGCTTAGAGGGGACAGGGAGGAACGAG. Residues: CASSLEGTGRNE. The whole CDR3 is CASSLEGTGRNEQYF. The variable domain in full, completed from reference TRBV11-2 and TRBJ2-7, reads EAGVAQSPRYKIIEKRQSVAFWCNPISGHATLYWYQQILGQGPKLLIQFQNNGVVDDSQLPKDRFSAERLKGVDSTLKIQPAKLEDSAVYLCASSLEGTGRNEQYFGPGTRLTVT.

This clone was counted a few times. The read ends 3 residues shy of where the CDR3 ends; the end is completed using the germline J gene. The chain employs TRBV7-2 and TRBJ2-7, with 9 bases lining up with TRBD1. This CDR3 region has 14 residues. The germline CDR1 and CDR2 sequences are SGHTA and FQGNSA. Trimming cost V 5 bases and J 1 base; bases outside gene matches: 3. The CDR3 DNA, read in part, is TGTGCCAGCAGCCCCGACAGGGGGTCCTACGAG. Its translation is CASSPDRGSYE. The CDR3 in full is CASSPDRGSYEQYF.

Comments on this clone: The read falls 3 residues short of the CDR3 end, and the missing part is taken from the germline J gene. The chain uses TRBV7-2 and TRBJ2-1; 8 bases match TRBD2. Per germline, CDR1 SGHTA and CDR2 FQGNSA. Trimming cost V 4 bases and J 5 bases; bases outside gene matches: 4. The CDR3 spans 14 residues. Incomplete CDR3 DNA: TGTGCCAGCAGCTCCGGGACTAGAAACAATGAG. Encoded protein: CASSSGTRNNE. The CDR3 in its entirety is CASSSGTRNNEQFF.